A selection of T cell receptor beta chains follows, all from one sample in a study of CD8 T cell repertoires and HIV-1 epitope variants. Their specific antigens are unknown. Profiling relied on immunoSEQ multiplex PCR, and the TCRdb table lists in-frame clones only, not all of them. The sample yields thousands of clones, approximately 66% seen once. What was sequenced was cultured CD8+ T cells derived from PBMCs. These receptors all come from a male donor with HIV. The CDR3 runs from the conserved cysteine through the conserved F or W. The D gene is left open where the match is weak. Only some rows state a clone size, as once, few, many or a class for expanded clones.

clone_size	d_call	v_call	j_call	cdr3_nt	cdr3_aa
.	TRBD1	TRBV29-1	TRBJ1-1	TGCAGTAGGACAGGGACGAACACTGAAGCTTTCTTT	CSRTGTNTEAFF
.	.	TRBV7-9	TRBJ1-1	TGTGCCAGCAGCTTGACGGGCACTGAAGCTTTCTTT	CASSLTGTEAFF
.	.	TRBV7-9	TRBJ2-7	TGTGCCAGCAGCTTAGGAGCTAGTCGGGGTATCATTCCCTACGAGCAGTACTTC	CASSLGASRGIIPYEQYF
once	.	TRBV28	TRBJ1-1	TGTGCCAGCAGTCCCCTCGTCCTGAACACTGAAGCTTTCTTT	CASSPLVLNTEAFF
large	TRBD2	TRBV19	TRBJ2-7	TGTGCCAGTAGTATCCGACTAGCGGGGATTTACGAGCAGTACTTC	CASSIRLAGIYEQYF
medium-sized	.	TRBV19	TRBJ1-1	TGTGCCAGTAGTATTGGCGGGGCAGCCCTTGAAGCTTTCTTT	CASSIGGAALEAFF
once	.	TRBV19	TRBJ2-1	TGTGCCACCGAAACTAGCACCTACAATGAGCAGTTCTTC	CATETSTYNEQFF
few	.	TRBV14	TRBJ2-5	TGTGCCAGCAGCTCTCGCCGGGGGAAGAGAGAGACCCAGTACTTC	CASSSRRGKRETQYF
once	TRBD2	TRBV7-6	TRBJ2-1	TGTGCCAGCAGCACGACTAGCGGGGGGGGATTCTCGCATGAGCAGTTCTTC	CASSTTSGGGFSHEQFF
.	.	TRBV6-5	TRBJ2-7	TGTGCCAGCAGTCCAGGGGACTACGAGCAGTACTTC	CASSPGDYEQYF
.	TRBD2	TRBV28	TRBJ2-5	TGTGCCAGCAGTTTGGGGTGGCGGGAGCAAGAGACCCAGTACTTC	CASSLGWREQETQYF
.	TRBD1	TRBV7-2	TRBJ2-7	TGTGCCAGCAGCTTAGATTCGACAGGGTCGTACTTC	CASSLDSTGSYF
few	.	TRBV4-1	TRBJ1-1	TGCGCCAGCAGCCAAGGAGGGAGCACTGAAGCTTTCTTT	CASSQGGSTEAFF
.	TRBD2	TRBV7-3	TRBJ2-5	TGTGCCAGCAGCTTAGATCGGACGCGGGGGGGCAGGGAGACCCAGTACTTC	CASSLDRTRGGRETQYF
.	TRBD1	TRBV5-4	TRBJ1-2	TGTGCCAGCAGCCCAGGGACAGGGGTTTATGGCTACACCTTC	CASSPGTGVYGYTF
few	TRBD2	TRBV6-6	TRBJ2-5	TGTGCCAGCAGCCGAGCTTTGGGGGAGGGCCGTGAGACCCAGTACTTC	CASSRALGEGRETQYF
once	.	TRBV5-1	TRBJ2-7	TGCGCCAGCAGCTGGACCATGGTCGACGAGCAGTACTTC	CASSWTMVDEQYF
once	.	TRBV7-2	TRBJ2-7	TGTGCCAGCAGCTTAGCGAGTTTGGGGCAGTACTTC	CASSLASLGQYF
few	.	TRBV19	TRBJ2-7	TGTGCCAGTAGTACCTCGATTTCCTACGAGCAGTACTTC	CASSTSISYEQYF
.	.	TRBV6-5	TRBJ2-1	TGTGCCAGCAGCCAAGTAGGCAGCTCCTACAATGAGCAGTTCTTC	CASSQVGSSYNEQFF
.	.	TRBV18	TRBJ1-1	TGTGCCAGCTCACCGGGGAGCGGAGCGAACACTGAAGCTTTCTTT	CASSPGSGANTEAFF
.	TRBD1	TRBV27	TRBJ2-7	TGTGCCAGCAGTACACGACAGGGGCTCTACGAGCAGTACTTC	CASSTRQGLYEQYF
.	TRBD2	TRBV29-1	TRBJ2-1	TGCAGCGTTCGTCAACTAGCGGGAGTGGGCAATGAGCAGTTCTTC	CSVRQLAGVGNEQFF
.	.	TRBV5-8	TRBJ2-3	TGTGCCAGCAGCCTGGGGCTAGAAGATACGCAGTATTTT	CASSLGLEDTQYF
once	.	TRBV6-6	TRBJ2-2	TGTGCCAGCGGCGGGCGGGGATTGAACACCGGGGAGCTGTTTTTT	CASGGRGLNTGELFF
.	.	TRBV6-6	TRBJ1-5	TGTGCCAGCAGCCTTCATAGCAATCAGCCCCAGCATTTT	CASSLHSNQPQHF
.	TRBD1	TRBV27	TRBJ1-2	TGTGCCAGCAGTTTATCTTCGACAGGGGGCTATAGCTACACCTTC	CASSLSSTGGYSYTF
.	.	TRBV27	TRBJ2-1	TGTGCCAGCAGCGGGGGAGGAAATGAGCAGTTCTTC	CASSGGGNEQFF
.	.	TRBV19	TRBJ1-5	TGTGCCAGTAGTATCCGCTATTCCAGAGAGCATTTT	CASSIRYSREHF
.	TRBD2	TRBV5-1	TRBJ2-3	TGCGCCAGCAGCCCGACTAGCGGGACCACTCTGAGCACAGATACGCAGTATTTT	CASSPTSGTTLSTDTQYF
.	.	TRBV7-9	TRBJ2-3	TGTGCCAGCAGCTCACGCGGGGGCCCCACAGATACGCAGTATTTT	CASSSRGGPTDTQYF
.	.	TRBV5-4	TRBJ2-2	TGTGCCAGCAGCTTGGTAGACACCGGGGAGCTGTTTTTT	CASSLVDTGELFF
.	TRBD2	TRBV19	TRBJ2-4	TGTGCCAGTAACGATCGGAGGTGGGGGGGACTAGCGGAAAACATTCAGTACTTC	CASNDRRWGGLAENIQYF
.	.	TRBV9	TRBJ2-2	TGTGCCAGCAGCGTAGAGGCAGGGGGGGACACCGGGGAGCTGTTTTTT	CASSVEAGGDTGELFF
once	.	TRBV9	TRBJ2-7	TGTGCCAGCAGCGTAGATCCCTCTAGTTGGTCCGAGCAGTACTTC	CASSVDPSSWSEQYF
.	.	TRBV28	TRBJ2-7	TGTGCCAGCAGAGATGACAGGAACCTTCAGCTCTACGAGCAGTACTTC	CASRDDRNLQLYEQYF
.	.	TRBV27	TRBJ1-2	TGTGCCAGCAGTTCTTCCAATATAGTTAACTATGGCTACACCTTC	CASSSSNIVNYGYTF
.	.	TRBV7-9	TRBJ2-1	TGTGCCAGCAGCATCGGCGTCTACAATGAGCAGTTCTTC	CASSIGVYNEQFF
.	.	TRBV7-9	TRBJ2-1	TGTGCCAGCAGCGAAACAGAAAGGCGGCATTATTTCTTC	CASSETERRHYFF
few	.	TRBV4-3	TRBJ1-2	TGCGCCAGCAGCCAAGAAAACACCTATGGCTACACCTTC	CASSQENTYGYTF
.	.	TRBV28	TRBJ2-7	TGTGCCAGCAGTTTTCAGGGGCTCGAGCAGTACTTC	CASSFQGLEQYF
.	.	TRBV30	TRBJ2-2	TGCGGGGGTGCGACCGGGGAGCTGTTTTTT	CGGATGELFF
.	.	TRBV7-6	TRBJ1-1	TGTGCCAGCAGCTTACCACTAAGAACAGGGAAATCCATGAACACTGAAGCTTTCTTT	CASSLPLRTGKSMNTEAFF
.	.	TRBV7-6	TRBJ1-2	TGTGCCAGCAGCGAAGGGGTTGGGGATGGCTACACCTTC	CASSEGVGDGYTF
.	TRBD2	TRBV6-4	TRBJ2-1	TGTGCCAGCAGTGAAACTAGCGGGGACCAGGATGAGCAGTTCTTC	CASSETSGDQDEQFF
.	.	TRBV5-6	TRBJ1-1	TGTGCCAGCAGCTCGGGGAGGGTCACTGAAGCTTTCTTT	CASSSGRVTEAFF
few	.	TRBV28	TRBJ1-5	TGTGCCAGCCACTCGGGTTCGGGGCTCAATCAGCCCCAGCATTTT	CASHSGSGLNQPQHF
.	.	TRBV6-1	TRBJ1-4	TGTGCCAGCAGTGAAATGCGGGGTGAAAAACTGTTTTTT	CASSEMRGEKLFF